This T cell receptor beta chain comes out of a study of tumor-infiltrating lymphocytes in primary liver carcinoma. Study-level information: Among the tumors, stages were T1-T3 N0M0 and sizes roughly 4 to 10 cm.

As for this clonotype: The germline gene is not matched at one end of the junction; a read error may be the cause.

Germline CDR1 SGHAT, CDR2 FQNNGV. The CDR3 covers 20 residues. Investigators took RNA and DNA out together from roughly 21-30 mg of unsorted bulk tissue. Total RNA (roughly 0.45 ug) served as template for TCR beta cDNA synthesis primed by a constant-region primer. Three nested multiplex PCR rounds, a slightly modified ARM-PCR method, built the TCR beta libraries. Primers for the first two PCR rounds were TRBV1-TRBV30 forward primers and a C-beta reverse primer (around 10 cycles per round). TCRdb re-derived calls from the multiplex PCR reads in MiXCR, one entry per CDR3 protein. Found here are 100,000 or so distinct CDR3 sequences, around 63% of them singletons; the top ten hold about 9.2%.

This TCR derives from a woman aged 60-75 years with primary liver carcinoma and hepatitis B virus infection. Specimen: liver tumor tissue from sampling region 5. Described subset: tumor region T5, tumor centre. This chain connects TRBV11-2 to TRBJ2-7; 7 bases match TRBD2. In DNA form, the CDR3 reads TGTGCCAGCAGCGCCATTTCCCGACTAGCAGGAGTGCAGAAACCCTATGAGCAGTACTTC. It translates to CASSAISRLAGVQKPYEQYF.